The following is a T cell receptor (beta chain) sequence with its context. Its antigen is not known. Germline CDR1 MDHEN, CDR2 SYDVKM. The CDR3 has 18 residues. Trimming took 5 bases from V and 0 from J; bases not matched to a gene: 16. This entry belongs to a study of cytomegalovirus exposure and HLA in healthy donors. General observations from the study: Some public TCRs appeared in many individuals, while most sequences were rare.

Amplification used 60 Vbeta primers and 13 Jbeta primers. Produced via immunoSEQ multiplex PCR; TCRdb's table is partial and in-frame only. The sample consists of under 150,000 clones, about 80% of them appearing once. The source of this sequence is a man aged 25 to 40 in good health and CMV-seropositive. The chain couples TRBV28 to TRBJ2-7, with 7 nucleotides matching TRBD1. Sequencing input: PBMCs. CDR3 in DNA: TGTGCCAGCAGTCCCGCCGTCGTCCCCCGACAGGGCTCCTACGAGCAGTACTTC. It is translated as CASSPAVVPRQGSYEQYF.